Listed here is a single T cell receptor (beta chain). Its antigen is still unknown. Each subset's genomic DNA was shared equally among a number of immunoSEQ plates. Sequencing was performed with immunoSEQ multiplex PCR; in TCRdb, only in-frame clones are kept and a portion is missing. The sample contains more than 2 million clones, 80% to 95% of which appear only once. Terminally differentiated effector memory CD45RA+ cells were excluded from the naive CD8 cells, which were CD45RO-negative and positively selected for CCR7. Donors, healthy HIV-negative adults, lacked recent acute infections or vaccinations. V gave up 8 bases and J gave up 4 bases; unmatched junction bases: 6. Germline CDR1 MNHEY, CDR2 SMNVEV (reference sequence). The length of the CDR3 is 13 residues. These data belong to a study of shared clonotypes between healthy human individuals. Findings of the study overall: What naive subsets generally showed was a larger estimated richness than memory subsets showed. Approximately 5% of naive CD4 clonotypes were shared across a few donors.

Sequenced: naive CD8+ T cells from PBMCs. This TCR came from a man younger than 35 in good health. Some clones in this sample may be carry-over from other donors' samples. This rearrangement joins TRBV27 to TRBJ2-7; the match to TRBD2 covers 9 bases. CDR3 sequence reads: CASRGLASYEQYF. The DNA of the CDR3 is TGTGCCAGCCGGGGACTAGCCTCGTACGAGCAGTACTTC.